These 32 T cell receptor beta chains were all obtained from the same sample, sequenced in a study of blood T cell repertoires in COVID-19. TCRdb keeps only in-frame clones here, not all; method: immunoSEQ multiplex PCR. The sample lists around 200,000 clones, less than 90% occurring once. Sequencing was done on a sample of peripheral blood. The receptors were gathered from a man aged 35-49 years with active or convalescent COVID-19.

The V and J genes are TRBV19 and TRBJ2-7; 8 positions match TRBD2. Germline loops: CDR1 LNHDA, CDR2 SQIVND (reference sequence). V gave up 3 bases and J gave up 2 bases; unmatched junction bases: 6. This CDR3 is built from 15 residues. In DNA, the CDR3 is TGTGCCAGTAGTATTGGCGGGGGGCCCGCCTACGAGCAGTACTTC. It specifies CASSIGGGPAYEQYF.

In DNA, the CDR3 is TGTGCCAGCAAGGGGGGGGGCGCCTACACCTTC. Its translation is CASKGGGAYTF. This sequence joins TRBV6-5 and TRBJ1-2, with a tentative D call TRBD1 (6 bases). CDR3 length: 11 amino acids. The V end lost 7 bases, the J end lost 10 bases, and 13 bases lay between the germline ends. CDR1 and CDR2 (germline): MNHEY, SVGAGI.

This clone was detected once. The rearrangement links TRBV4-1 to TRBJ2-7, with D possibly being TRBD1 (6 bases). Germline V gives CDR1 MGHRA, CDR2 YSYEKL. The V gene lost 2 bases and the J gene lost 0 bases, with 17 bases spanning the gap. This CDR3 comprises 17 residues. The CDR3 spells CASSQQAQGSPSYEQYF. In nucleotides, the CDR3 is TGCGCCAGCAGCCAACAAGCGCAGGGGAGTCCCTCCTACGAGCAGTACTTC.

This clone was detected once. The J gene is TRBJ2-3, the V gene TRBV27, with D uncertain. CDR1 MNHEY and CDR2 SMNVEV come from the germline V gene (reference sequence). The CDR3 length is 13 residues. The ends were cut back, 4 bases at V and 5 bases at J, with 10 bases in the middle. The CDR3, as DNA: TGTGCCAGCAGTTCCGTTTCCCTAGATACGCAGTATTTT. Amino acids: CASSSVSLDTQYF.

This sequence joins TRBV19 and TRBJ1-2; D gene uncertain. This CDR3 is built from 15 residues. V gave up 6 bases and J gave up 4 bases, with 18 bases separating them. Germline loops: CDR1 LNHDA, CDR2 SQIVND (reference sequence). The CDR3 nucleotides are TGTGCCAGTAGCCCCTCGGGATCGTTGACCTATGGCTACACCTTC. Its protein is CASSPSGSLTYGYTF.

The chain has TRBV6-5 and TRBJ2-7, with 9 bases identical to TRBD1. Germline CDR1 MNHEY, CDR2 SVGAGI. The CDR3 covers 16 residues. J was trimmed by 1 base and V by 0 bases; bases with no gene match: 4. The CDR3 DNA sequence: TGTGCCAGCAGTTACTCCCGACAGGGGGATTCCTACGAGCAGTACTTC. Translating it yields CASSYSRQGDSYEQYF.

The rearrangement links TRBV7-9 to TRBJ2-7, with 7 bases fitting TRBD2. Per the germline V gene, CDR1 is SEHNR and CDR2 is FQNEAQ (reference sequence). The CDR3 runs to 13 residues. Losses at the gene ends were 4 bases for V and 5 bases for J; bases not matched to a gene: 5. CDR3 residues: CASSWGRGDEQYF. As DNA, the CDR3 is TGTGCCAGCAGCTGGGGGAGGGGCGACGAGCAGTACTTC.

The V and J genes are TRBV5-8 and TRBJ2-4; weak D call: TRBD1 (6 bases). Germline V lookup: CDR1 SGHTS, CDR2 YDEGEE. The CDR3 contains 15 residues. V lost 2 bases, J lost 2 bases, and 11 bases lay in between. The CDR3 sequence: CASSFIRGTKNIQYF. DNA of the CDR3: TGTGCCAGCAGCTTTATTAGGGGGACCAAAAACATTCAGTACTTC. Using reference TRBV5-8 and TRBJ2-4 for the parts outside the CDR3, the full variable domain is EAGVTQSPTHLIKTRGQQATLRCSPISGHTSVYWYQQALGLGLQFLLWYDEGEERNRGNFPPRFSGRQFPNYSSELNVNALELEDSALYLCASSFIRGTKNIQYFGAGTRLSVL.

V is TRBV28 and J is TRBJ1-4, with D perhaps matching TRBD1 (6 bases). Germline CDR1 MDHEN, CDR2 SYDVKM. Between the trimmed V and J ends, which lost 2 bases and 4 bases, there was a span of 11 bases. The CDR3 loop spans 15 amino acids. Here the CDR3 DNA reads TGTGCCAGCAGTTTAATACAGGGACGTAATGAAAAACTGTTTTTT. Protein sequence: CASSLIQGRNEKLFF.

This rearrangement joins TRBV5-6 to TRBJ2-7, with D possibly TRBD2 on 7 matching bases. Trimming shortened V by 5 bases and J by 4 bases, and 19 bases separated the two germline ends. CDR3 length equals 15 residues. Germline CDR1 SGHDT, CDR2 YYEEEE. CDR3 in amino acids: CASSFPSRGAYEQYF. The DNA of the CDR3 is TGTGCCAGCAGTTTTCCTAGCCGGGGGGCGTACGAGCAGTACTTC. The full variable domain, with the rest looked up from reference TRBV5-6 and TRBJ2-7, is DAGVTQSPTHLIKTRGQQVTLRCSPKSGHDTVSWYQQALGQGPQFIFQYYEEEERQRGNFPDRFSGHQFPNYSSELNVNALLLGDSALYLCASSFPSRGAYEQYFGPGTRLTVT.

This chain links TRBV7-2 with TRBJ2-2, with 8 bases matching TRBD1. This CDR3 is built from 15 residues. J gave up 6 bases and V 5 bases, and 8 bases lay outside the gene matches. The V gene's germline CDR1 is SGHTA and CDR2 FQGNSA. CDR3: CASSAGQGWAGELFF. As DNA, the CDR3 is TGTGCCAGCAGCGCCGGACAGGGTTGGGCCGGGGAGCTGTTTTTT.

The chain links TRBV7-9 to TRBJ2-1; the match to TRBD2 covers 8 bases. The trim removed 3 bases at V and 6 bases at J, leaving 4 bases unmatched. Germline V gene data show CDR1 as SEHNR and CDR2 as FQNEAQ (reference sequence). The CDR3 is made up of 14 amino acids. CDR3 sequence reads: CASSFGTRVNEQFF. The CDR3 DNA is TGTGCCAGCAGCTTCGGGACTAGAGTCAATGAGCAGTTCTTC.

DNA for the CDR3: TGTGCCAGCACCCCCCATCCAGGCGGGAGCTCCTACGAGCAGTACTTC. Its protein product is CASTPHPGGSSYEQYF. This chain joins TRBV28 and TRBJ2-7; 7 bases are a match to TRBD2. The CDR3 is 16 amino acids. Germline CDR1 is MDHEN and CDR2 is SYDVKM. Trimming took 7 bases from V and 0 from J; bases not matched to a gene: 12.

J is TRBJ2-5 and V is TRBV11-2; 8 nucleotides line up with TRBD1. J was trimmed by 4 bases and V by 5 bases; bases with no gene match: 6. CDR3 size: 14 residues. Germline CDR1 SGHAT, CDR2 FQNNGV. The CDR3 sequence is CASSLRQGRETQYF. Here the CDR3 DNA reads TGTGCCAGCAGCCTAAGACAGGGGCGAGAGACCCAGTACTTC.

V and J are TRBV3-1 (or the pseudogene TRBV3-2) and TRBJ1-6; D is unresolved. This CDR3 contains 13 residues. Per germline, CDR1 LGHDT and CDR2 YNNKEL (reference sequence). Between the trimmed V and J ends, which lost 4 bases and 9 bases, there was a span of 10 bases. CDR3 sequence (DNA): TGTGCCAGCAGCCTAAATATGGCTTCACCCCTCCACTTT. It encodes CASSLNMASPLHF.

V gene TRBV24-1 combines with J gene TRBJ2-1; maybe TRBD2 (6 bases). CDR1 and CDR2 (germline): KGHDR, SFDVKD. The CDR3 consists of 14 residues. Trimming removed 7 bases from V and 5 bases from J, with 14 bases in between. CDR3 residues: CATRDRRGNNEQFF. CDR3 sequence (DNA): TGTGCCACCAGGGATAGGAGGGGAAACAATGAGCAGTTCTTC.

This clone has just one count. The V gene is TRBV11-2, the J gene TRBJ2-3; TRBD2 agrees at 8 bases. The CDR3 length is 16 residues. The V and J ends lost 5 bases and 2 bases, in that order; junction bases with no gene match: 9. Germline V lookup: CDR1 SGHAT, CDR2 FQNNGV. The CDR3 coding sequence is TGTGCCAGCAGCGTCTTTACTAGCGGTCTCACAGATACGCAGTATTTT. This gives the protein CASSVFTSGLTDTQYF.

This clone appeared once. This rearrangement joins TRBV12-3 or TRBV12-4 to TRBJ2-3; D is uncertain. The CDR3 covers 13 residues. Trimming shortened V by 6 bases and J by 1 base, and 8 bases separated the two germline ends. The CDR3 loop reads CASRRDGTDTQYF. CDR3 DNA sequence: TGTGCCAGCAGGCGCGATGGCACAGATACGCAGTATTTT.

This rearrangement joins TRBV7-9 to TRBJ1-1, with 8 bases identical to TRBD1. Germline CDR1 SEHNR, CDR2 FQNEAQ (reference sequence). V lost 3 bases and J lost 5; bases outside the gene matches: 5. The CDR3 is 14 amino acids. CDR3 region: CASSLTGVNTEAFF. Here the CDR3 DNA reads TGTGCCAGCAGCTTGACAGGGGTAAATACTGAAGCTTTCTTT.

J is TRBJ2-1 and V is TRBV9; TRBD2 aligns across 13 bases. V shed 2 bases and J 7 bases; nucleotides not matched to a gene: 6. This CDR3 contains 16 residues. CDR1 is SGDLS, CDR2 YYNGEE, per germline. The CDR3 DNA reads TGTGCCAGCAGCGTGGGGACTAGCGGGATTTGGAATGAGCAGTTCTTC. Protein product: CASSVGTSGIWNEQFF.

V gene TRBV7-3 combines with J gene TRBJ2-3; 10 nucleotides match TRBD2. Looked up from germline, CDR1 is SGHTA and CDR2 is FQGTGA. The CDR3 loop spans 16 amino acids. The ends lost 5 bases at V and 4 bases at J; junction bases unmatched: 9. CDR3 region: CASSPEAGGQSDTQYF. The CDR3 bases are TGTGCCAGCAGCCCAGAAGCGGGAGGGCAGTCAGATACGCAGTATTTT.

There are a few counts of this clone. Germline is not matched at one junction end, which may reflect a read error. J is TRBJ2-2 and V is TRBV19; possibly TRBD1 for D (5 bases). Germline lookup yields CDR1 LNHDA and CDR2 SQIVND (reference sequence). The CDR3 consists of 14 residues. The CDR3 spells CASRIDRNTGELFF. CDR3 in DNA: TGTGCCAGTAGAATAGACAGAAACACCGGGGAGCTGTTTTTT.

The sample holds a few counts of this clone. The chain combines TRBV2 with TRBJ2-7; 7 bases agree with TRBD1. The CDR3 has 14 residues. Losses at the gene ends were 3 bases for V and 4 bases for J; bases not matched to a gene: 6. The V gene's germline CDR1 is SNHLY and CDR2 FYNNEI. The CDR3 DNA sequence: TGTGCCAGCAGTGAGAGGGGGCGGGTTTACGAGCAGTACTTC. It codes for CASSERGRVYEQYF.

J is TRBJ1-3 and V is TRBV18; TRBD1 agrees at 10 bases. Germline values: CDR1 KGHSH, CDR2 LQKENI. The CDR3 totals 16 residues. Trimming at V came to 3 bases and at J to 3 bases, leaving 5 bases not matched to a gene. CDR3 residues: CASSPTGTGVGNTIYF. CDR3 in DNA: TGTGCCAGCTCACCTACCGGGACAGGGGTTGGAAACACCATATATTTT.

The rearrangement uses TRBV12-5 and TRBJ2-7; possible D gene TRBD1, 6 bases. Germline assignment: CDR1 LGHNT and CDR2 FRNRAP. CDR3 size: 14 residues. Trimming cost V 5 bases and J 6 bases, with 17 bases left between them. The DNA for the CDR3 is TGTGCTAGTGGTCCCGCGACAGGAAGTAGCGAGCAGTACTTC. Translation gives CASGPATGSSEQYF.

This chain uses TRBV5-1 with TRBJ2-7; 7 bases are shared with TRBD1. CDR1 is SGHRS, CDR2 YFSETQ, per germline. This CDR3 has 14 residues. Losses at the gene ends were 3 bases for V and 5 bases for J; bases not matched to a gene: 8. Written as DNA, the CDR3 is TGCGCCAGCAGCTCACAGGGGTTGGGCGACGAGCAGTACTTC. The encoded protein is CASSSQGLGDEQYF.

The chain is built from TRBV27 and TRBJ1-5; possible D gene TRBD1, 5 bases. This CDR3 is 16 amino acids long. The germline V and J ends were trimmed by 5 bases and 0 bases, with 14 bases remaining between them. Germline V gene data show CDR1 as MNHEY and CDR2 as SMNVEV (reference sequence). CDR3 protein: CASSHLWGGSNQPQHF. In nucleotides, the CDR3 is TGTGCCAGCAGTCACCTCTGGGGCGGTAGCAATCAGCCCCAGCATTTT.

The chain couples TRBV30 to TRBJ2-2; TRBD2 matches at 9 bases. V shed 2 bases and J 0 bases; nucleotides not matched to a gene: 4. The length of the CDR3 is 16 residues. Germline V lookup: CDR1 GTSNPN, CDR2 SVGIG (reference sequence). DNA for the CDR3: TGTGCCTGGAGTACAGGCGGGAGGGCGAACACCGGGGAGCTGTTTTTT. Amino acid sequence: CAWSTGGRANTGELFF. Based on the CDR3 plus reference TRBV30 and TRBJ2-2, the full variable domain is SQTIHQWPATLVQPVGSPLSLECTVEGTSNPNLYWYRQAAGRGLQLLFYSVGIGQISSEVPQNLSASRPQDRQFILSSKKLLLSDSGFYLCAWSTGGRANTGELFFGEGSRLTVL.

This chain uses TRBV10-2 with TRBJ1-1; D not certain. The length of the CDR3 is 13 residues. V lost 7 bases to trimming and J lost 4 bases, with 13 bases between them. The germline V gene has CDR1 WSHSY and CDR2 SAAADI. In nucleotides, the CDR3 is TGCGCCAGCAAGCCGGGATTGGGCACTGAAGCTTTCTTT. It specifies CASKPGLGTEAFF.

This chain connects TRBV5-4 to TRBJ2-4; a weak D match, TRBD1 (5 bases). Trimming shortened V by 3 bases and J by 8 bases, and 21 bases separated the two germline ends. Germline CDR1 SGHNT, CDR2 YYREEE (reference sequence). The CDR3 is made up of 16 amino acids. The CDR3 nucleotides read TGTGCCAGCAGCTCCCAAGAATCAGGGAAAAGGCACATTCAGTACTTC. Its protein product is CASSSQESGKRHIQYF.

The chain carries TRBV11-3 and TRBJ2-1; 7 positions match TRBD2. The CDR3 sequence is 15 residues long. V was clipped by 4 bases and J by 6 bases; unmatched bases: 9. Germline CDR1 is SGHNT and CDR2 is YENEEA. The CDR3: CASSSRFSGFNEQFF. The DNA for the CDR3 is TGTGCCAGCAGCTCCCGGTTTAGCGGGTTCAATGAGCAGTTCTTC.

The rearrangement uses TRBV5-1 and TRBJ1-4; 7 nucleotides match TRBD1. Trimming at V came to 0 bases and at J to 5 bases, leaving 10 bases not matched to a gene. CDR1 and CDR2 (germline): SGHRS, YFSETQ. The CDR3 covers 17 residues. The DNA of the CDR3 is TGCGCCAGCAGCTTGGCCCCTGACAGGGTCTTGAATGAAAAACTGTTTTTT. It specifies CASSLAPDRVLNEKLFF.